The entry that follows covers one T cell receptor (beta chain) sequence. Its antigen remains unidentified. The source of the sample is a study of blood T cells in healthy people across ages. Per sample, a minimum of 6.5 million PBMCs were isolated. Combining a sample-barcoded 5' primer with a J-beta primer mix, a second PCR ran for 7 to 11 cycles. TCRdb ran MiXCR on the 5' RACE reads and lists one entry per CDR3 protein. The sample carries about 760,000 distinct CDR3 sequences, approximately 60% recorded once. Regarding the study as a whole: Among T cells, TCR beta diversity per million cells dropped roughly linearly as age rose. It was the long-lived donors that had more naive CD4+ cells and higher diversity than aged donors. No conclusive comparison of naive versus antigen-experienced cells was possible with unsorted PBMCs.

This CDR3 spans 22 amino acids. Trimming cost V 3 bases and J 3 bases; bases outside gene matches: 27. Germline assignment: CDR1 MNHEY and CDR2 SMNVEV (reference sequence). The chain has TRBV27 and TRBJ2-7; the match to TRBD2 covers 9 bases. This TCR was sampled from a man aged 35 to 55 in good health. The material sequenced was blood. CDR3 DNA: TGTGCCAGCAGTTTCCGTCGTATCCCGCTAGCGGGGACTAAGGGGACGAACTACGAGCAGTACTTC. Its protein is CASSFRRIPLAGTKGTNYEQYF.